A single sample gave rise to the 7 T cell receptor beta chains below, sequenced in a study of T-cell reconstitution after alpha-beta-depleted transplantation in children. Preparation of the TCRbeta library used unique molecular identifiers. TCRdb recomputed calls from the PCR reads with MiXCR, one row per CDR3 protein. There are approximately 1,000,000 distinct CDR3 sequences in the sample; about 31% occur only once, and roughly 30% lies in the top ten. Sequenced material: PBMCs, mostly from graft donor cells, taken 360 days after TCRalphabeta/CD19-depleted stem cell transplant. The receptors derive from a boy in the first two years of life who had a stem cell transplant for SCID, so the T cells may come from the graft donor.

This clonotype was picked up a small number of times. The J gene is TRBJ2-3, the V gene TRBV20-1, with 7 bases aligning to TRBD2. The V gene's germline CDR1 is DFQATT and CDR2 SNEGSKA (reference sequence). The CDR3 contains 15 residues. Trimming took 4 bases from V and 0 from J; bases not matched to a gene: 7. CDR3 protein: CSATPLALSTDTQYF. The CDR3 nucleotides are TGCAGTGCTACCCCACTAGCGCTCAGCACAGATACGCAGTATTTT.

The rearrangement joins TRBV5-1 to TRBJ2-1, with 7 bases that match TRBD2. The CDR3 runs 17 residues. Unmatched junction bases numbered 6, after V lost 0 bases and J lost 0 bases. Germline V gene lookup returns CDR1 SGHRS and CDR2 YFSETQ. DNA for the CDR3: TGCGCCAGCAGCTTGGCCAGCGGGGCTACCTCCTACAATGAGCAGTTCTTC. It translates to CASSLASGATSYNEQFF.

This clonotype has a handful of counts. The chain joins TRBV12-3 or TRBV12-4 to TRBJ2-7, with D perhaps given as TRBD1 or TRBD2 (6 bases each). This CDR3 has 16 residues. The V end was cut by 5 bases, the J end by 0 bases, with 17 bases between. CDR3 in DNA: TGTGCCAGCAGTCCAAACGCGGGACACCTCTCCTACGAGCAGTACTTC. Translated, it gives CASSPNAGHLSYEQYF.

The chain recombines TRBV10-2 with TRBJ2-1; 10 positions match TRBD2. The CDR3 runs 13 residues. Germline trimming cut 8 bases from V and 4 bases from J; bases unmatched to any gene: 2. In germline, CDR1 is WSHSY, CDR2 SAAADI. The CDR3 sequence is CASGTSEYNEQFF. Written as DNA, the CDR3 is TGCGCCAGCGGGACTAGCGAGTACAATGAGCAGTTCTTC.

This chain uses TRBV5-1 with TRBJ1-1, with 7 bases fitting TRBD1. Germline loops: CDR1 SGHRS, CDR2 YFSETQ. The CDR3 extends over 15 amino acids. J was trimmed by 0 bases and V by 0 bases; bases with no gene match: 2. CDR3 sequence (DNA): TGCGCCAGCAGCTTGGGGGACAGCATGAACACTGAAGCTTTCTTT. Translated: CASSLGDSMNTEAFF.

This clonotype occurred many times. The chain joins TRBV9 to TRBJ2-3; possible D gene TRBD1, 7 bases. The CDR3 runs 15 residues. The V gene lost 0 bases and the J gene lost 5 bases, with 13 bases spanning the gap. Germline V lookup: CDR1 SGDLS, CDR2 YYNGEE. CDR3 DNA: TGTGCCAGCAGCGTAGGGGGGGCAGGGGGAGATACGCAGTATTTT. It specifies CASSVGGAGGDTQYF.

This clonotype appeared a few times. The chain couples TRBV11-2 to TRBJ2-6; maybe TRBD2 (6 bases). In germline, CDR1 is SGHAT, CDR2 FQNNGV. V was shortened by 4 bases and J by 1 base, with 14 bases between the two germline ends. CDR3 size: 17 residues. CDR3 sequence (DNA): TGTGCCAGCAGCTCCAAACCGGGGGAATCTGGGGCCAACGTCCTGACTTTC. Residues: CASSSKPGESGANVLTF.